This TCR beta chain was obtained from a study of early T cells in non-severe SARS-CoV-2 infection. Study at large: Sequenced material consisted of bulk RNA (from unsorted whole blood), and chains were unpaired.

In TCRdb, the 5' RACE reads were re-called with MiXCR into one record per CDR3 protein. Of more than 45,000 distinct CDR3 sequences in the sample, around 12% were seen once. CDR3 length equals 14 residues. V was clipped by 6 bases and J by 3 bases, with 14 bases between them. Germline V gene data show CDR1 as MNHEY and CDR2 as SMNVEV (reference sequence). Sequencing was done on a sample of whole blood. The rearrangement joins TRBV27 to TRBJ1-2, with D hard to call. The receptor was isolated from an adult who was a healthcare worker with PCR-confirmed SARS-CoV-2 infection or an uninfected control (not recorded which). The CDR3 DNA reads TGTGCCAGCAGCCCCTGGGCAGGAGACTATGGCTACACCTTC. Protein sequence: CASSPWAGDYGYTF.